The 5 T cell receptor beta chains below all came from one sample that was sequenced in a study of tumor and adjacent non-tumor tissue in lung cancer (dated by TCRdb to the late 2010s). RNA was isolated from bulk unsorted tissue, and RNA quality was assessed with a NanoDrop ND-1000 and an Agilent 2100. The library was prepared using multiplex PCR. Data came from an Illumina HiSeq 2500. TCRbeta libraries were built by three rounds of nested PCR using primers (Table S4), following protocols modified from ARM-PCR. TCRdb itself trimmed the public reads at Q25 with fastp, ran MiXCR and retained productive beta chains. Every CDR3 protein is listed once, alongside the most common genes and DNA of its rows. This sample is represented by 200,000 to 250,000 distinct CDR3 sequences; 70% to 75% of them were singletons. 20% to 25% of the sample belongs to the ten largest clones. The sequencing sample was made of lung tumor tissue. The receptors come from a man aged 60-69 years with non-small cell lung cancer.

The chain joins TRBV7-9 to TRBJ1-2; D unresolved. From germline, CDR1 is SEHNR and CDR2 FQNEAQ (reference sequence). This CDR3 has 14 residues. Deletions cut 3 bases from V and 8 bases from J, with 16 bases between. CDR3 coding DNA: TGTGCCAGCAGCTTGGGAATCGCCCATCTAGGCTACACCTTC. This codes for CASSLGIAHLGYTF.

Points on this clonotype: This sequence may be a read error, since a much larger clone differs from it by one base. V usage is TRBV20-1 and J usage is TRBJ1-1; D perhaps matches TRBD1 (5 bases). This CDR3 is built from 14 residues. Trimming cost V 8 bases and J 0 bases, with 16 bases left between them. CDR1 and CDR2 (germline): DFQATT, SNEGSKA (reference sequence). The CDR3 region has the DNA TGCAGTTCCATGTTCGGGGGTCTGAACACTGAAGCTTTCTTT. Translation: CSSMFGGLNTEAFF.

The chain is built from TRBV6-5 and TRBJ1-3; tentatively, D is TRBD1 (5 bases). In germline, CDR1 is MNHEY, CDR2 SVGAGI. V was clipped by 4 bases and J by 5 bases, with 15 bases between them. The length of the CDR3 is 15 residues. The CDR3 bases are TGTGCCAGCAGTTGGGTCCCCCCGGACAGAAACACCATATATTTT. Translation: CASSWVPPDRNTIYF.

In its sample, this clonotype was seen a few times. The chain carries TRBV6-6 and TRBJ1-3; D is unclear. The ends were cut back, 1 base at V and 0 bases at J, with 7 bases in the middle. This CDR3 spans 15 amino acids. In germline, CDR1 is MNHNY, CDR2 SVGAGI (reference sequence). CDR3 in amino acids: CASSYLAASGNTIYF. CDR3 nucleotides: TGTGCCAGCAGTTACTTGGCAGCCTCTGGAAACACCATATATTTT.

The V and J genes are TRBV20-1 and TRBJ2-1; a possible D gene is TRBD2 (6 bases). The germline CDR1 and CDR2 sequences are DFQATT and SNEGSKA (reference sequence). This CDR3 is 17 amino acids long. With 2 bases removed from V and 1 base from J, the gap between germline ends came to 18 bases. The CDR3 sequence: CSARLPPTRVSYNEQFF. DNA of the CDR3: TGCAGTGCTAGACTTCCTCCGACTAGAGTGTCCTACAATGAGCAGTTCTTC.